The 18 T cell receptor beta chains below all came from one sample that was sequenced in a study of T cells in Graves' hyperthyroidism and ophthalmopathy. There were TCR beta CDR3 regions amplified from RNA transcripts. Researchers ran a first-round RT-PCR on the TCR CDR3 using the HTBI primer set. TCRdb analysed the multiplex PCR reads with MiXCR anew, one entry per CDR3 protein. The table shows over 450,000 distinct CDR3 sequences, with roughly 17% occurring only once. The sequencing input was blood. The receptors stem from a woman younger than 30 with Graves' ophthalmopathy.

In its sample, this clonotype was seen many times. The chain couples TRBV28 to TRBJ2-7, with D unclear. The V and J ends lost 6 bases and 6 bases respectively, with 9 bases between them. Germline V gives CDR1 MDHEN, CDR2 SYDVKM. The CDR3 is 11 residues long. In DNA, the CDR3 is TGTGCCAGCAGGTCGCTCCTCGAGCAGTACTTC. Protein: CASRSLLEQYF.

The chain couples TRBV20-1 to TRBJ2-5; 10 positions match TRBD2. V was pared by 6 bases and J by 6 bases, with 22 bases of the junction left unmatched. There are 18 residues in the CDR3. From germline, CDR1 is DFQATT and CDR2 SNEGSKA (reference sequence). CDR3 amino acids: CSARPSEAGGSSGKTQYF. The CDR3 DNA reads as TGCAGTGCCCGGCCCTCTGAAGCGGGAGGGTCCTCTGGAAAGACCCAGTACTTC.

This sequence joins TRBV10-3 and TRBJ1-3; D gene unclear. The V gene lost 2 bases and the J gene lost 3 bases, with 14 bases spanning the gap. This CDR3 has 16 residues. Germline loops: CDR1 ENHRY, CDR2 SYGVKD. In nucleotides, the CDR3 is TGTGCCATCAGTGAGCCACCGTTAGGGAGTGGAAACACCATATATTTT. Translating gives CAISEPPLGSGNTIYF.

The table lists this clonotype with many counts. The V gene is TRBV7-9, the J gene TRBJ2-5; no firm D call. The CDR3 is 14 amino acids. Germline V gene data show CDR1 as SEHNR and CDR2 as FQNEAQ (reference sequence). V lost 5 bases to trimming and J lost 6 bases, with 16 bases between them. The chain's CDR3 is CASSPLEAGQTQYF. CDR3 nucleotide sequence: TGTGCCAGCAGCCCCCTCGAAGCCGGGCAGACCCAGTACTTC.

This clonotype was picked up many times. The CDR3 DNA follows: TGTGCCAGCAGCCCCGCTAGGACCCACGAGCAGTACTTC. This sequence encodes CASSPARTHEQYF. V is TRBV11-2 and J is TRBJ2-7; no firm D call. The germline V and J ends were trimmed by 5 bases and 5 bases, with 13 bases remaining between them. The CDR3 contains 13 residues. Germline V gene sequence: CDR1 SGHAT, CDR2 FQNNGV.

Points on this clonotype: A much larger clone lies one base from this, so it may be a read error. This chain connects TRBV6-1 to TRBJ2-7, with TRBD1 matching 8 bases. The CDR3 loop spans 15 amino acids. Germline lookup yields CDR1 MNHNS and CDR2 SASEGT. The CDR3 nucleotides read TGTGTCAGCAGTGAATCGACAGGGGAATCCTACGAGCAGTACTTC. Encoded protein: CVSSESTGESYEQYF.

Ten or more counts support this clonotype. The CDR3 DNA reads TGCGCCAGCAGCTTGGACAGGGGGGACTATGGCTACACCTTC. It is translated as CASSLDRGDYGYTF. The chain couples TRBV5-1 to TRBJ1-2; TRBD1 aligns across 8 bases. The junction had 1 base not matched to a gene; V was cut back by 0 bases and J by 3 bases. Germline assignment: CDR1 SGHRS and CDR2 YFSETQ. This CDR3 is 14 amino acids long.

Concerning this clonotype itself: A much more abundant neighbour one base away suggests this may be a read error. The chain is built from TRBV5-6 and TRBJ1-5, with no clear D. The germline V gene encodes CDR1 SGHDT and CDR2 YYEEEE. CDR3 length equals 13 residues. The CDR3 region has the DNA TGTGCCGGCAGCTTGGTTGGGAATCAGCCCCAGCATTTT. Amino acid sequence: CAGSLVGNQPQHF.

As to this clonotype: A much bigger clone sits one base away, suggesting this may be a read error. This chain links TRBV11-1 with TRBJ2-7; D remains ambiguous. The CDR3 has 14 residues. Germline-derived CDR1 and CDR2 are SGHAT and FQDESV (reference sequence). Deletions cut 5 bases from V and 1 base from J, with 12 bases between. CDR3 nucleotide sequence: TGTGCCAGCAGCAGAGACACATCGTCCTACGAGCAGTACTTC. Encoded protein: CASSRDTSSYEQYF.

This clonotype was detected many times. Germline and junction disagree at one end, which may indicate a read error. The chain uses TRBV7-9 and TRBJ2-7; 9 nucleotides align to TRBD2. This CDR3 comprises 14 residues. The germline V gene encodes CDR1 SEHNR and CDR2 FQNEAQ (reference sequence). CDR3 sequence: CASSVAGVTYEQYF. CDR3 nucleotides: TGTGCCAGCAGCGTAGCGGGGGTCACCTACGAGCAGTACTTC.

The sample holds many counts of this clonotype. The chain is built from TRBV7-6 and TRBJ2-7, with D unclear. CDR3 length equals 14 residues. With 5 bases removed from V and 3 bases from J, the gap between germline ends came to 14 bases. CDR1 SGHVS and CDR2 FNYEAQ come from the germline V gene. The CDR3 sequence is CASSQNIGVYEQYF. The CDR3 DNA reads as TGTGCCAGCAGCCAAAACATCGGAGTCTACGAGCAGTACTTC.

The chain's CDR3 is CSARARAGSYEQYF. The CDR3 nucleotides are TGCAGTGCTAGAGCTCGGGCAGGATCCTACGAGCAGTACTTC. The chain couples TRBV20-1 to TRBJ2-7, with D uncertain. CDR3 size: 14 residues. Germline CDR1 DFQATT, CDR2 SNEGSKA (reference sequence). V was clipped by 1 base and J by 1 base, with 11 bases between them.

The CDR3 sequence: CASSFGQGGTEAFF. The CDR3 region has the DNA TGTGCCAGCAGTTTCGGACAGGGGGGGACTGAAGCTTTCTTT. The V call is TRBV6-1, the J call TRBJ1-1; 10 bases align to TRBD1. Germline V lookup: CDR1 MNHNS, CDR2 SASEGT. This CDR3 region has 14 residues. The V and J ends lost 5 bases and 5 bases, in that order; junction bases with no gene match: 5.

This clonotype was found many times. J is TRBJ2-7 and V is TRBV28; either TRBD1 or TRBD2 may fit D (5 bases each). The V and J ends lost 5 bases and 0 bases respectively, with 17 bases between them. Germline CDR1 and CDR2: MDHEN and SYDVKM. The CDR3 contains 16 residues. The CDR3, as DNA: TGTGCCAGCAGTCCCGTCTGGGACGGCGACTCCTACGAGCAGTACTTC. Translated, it gives CASSPVWDGDSYEQYF.

The table lists this clonotype with many counts. This CDR3 reads CASSLVGLAGGHGEQFF. The CDR3 DNA follows: TGTGCCAGCAGCTTAGTTGGACTAGCGGGGGGACACGGGGAGCAGTTCTTC. The rearrangement uses TRBV7-9 and TRBJ2-1; 14 bases match TRBD2. Germline values: CDR1 SEHNR, CDR2 FQNEAQ (reference sequence). The CDR3 has 17 residues. J was trimmed by 10 bases and V by 1 base; bases with no gene match: 9.

V and J are TRBV28 and TRBJ1-1; possibly TRBD1 for D (6 bases). The V end lost 3 bases, the J end lost 4 bases, and 18 bases lay between the germline ends. CDR1 MDHEN and CDR2 SYDVKM come from the germline V gene. This CDR3 comprises 16 residues. CDR3: CASSFNAGAEVTEAFF. CDR3 DNA sequence: TGTGCCAGCAGTTTTAACGCAGGGGCCGAGGTCACTGAAGCTTTCTTT.

This clonotype came up a few times. V is TRBV6-1 and J is TRBJ1-4, with D tentatively TRBD1 (5 bases). Germline V lookup: CDR1 MNHNS, CDR2 SASEGT. The CDR3 contains 15 residues. V was pared by 7 bases and J by 4 bases, with 16 bases between. CDR3 in DNA: TGTGCCAGCACCCTACGGGGCGGTGATAATGAAAAACTGTTTTTT. Residues: CASTLRGGDNEKLFF.

This clonotype was observed a few times. The gene calls are TRBV6-5 and TRBJ2-2, with 9 nucleotides matching TRBD1. This CDR3 spans 17 amino acids. The V and J ends lost 2 bases and 6 bases, in that order; junction bases with no gene match: 10. Germline values: CDR1 MNHEY, CDR2 SVGAGI. CDR3 sequence reads: CASSYGPGQGFSGELFF. The CDR3 nucleotides are TGTGCCAGCAGTTACGGACCGGGACAGGGTTTTTCCGGGGAGCTGTTTTTT.